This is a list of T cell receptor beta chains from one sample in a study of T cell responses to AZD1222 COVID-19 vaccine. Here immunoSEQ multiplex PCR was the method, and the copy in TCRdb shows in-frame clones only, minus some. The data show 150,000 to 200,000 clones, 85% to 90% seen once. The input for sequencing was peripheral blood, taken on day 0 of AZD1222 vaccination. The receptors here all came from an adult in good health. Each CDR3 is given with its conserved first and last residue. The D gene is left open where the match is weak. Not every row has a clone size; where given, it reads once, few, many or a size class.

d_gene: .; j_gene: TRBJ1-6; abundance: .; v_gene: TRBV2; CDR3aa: CASMAGSLGNSPLHF; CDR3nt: TGTGCCAGCATGGCAGGGAGCCTAGGAAATTCACCCCTCCACTTT
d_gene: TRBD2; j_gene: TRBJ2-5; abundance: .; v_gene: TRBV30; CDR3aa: CAWRDQGTILKETQYF; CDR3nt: TGTGCCTGGAGAGACCAAGGGACTATCCTTAAAGAGACCCAGTACTTC
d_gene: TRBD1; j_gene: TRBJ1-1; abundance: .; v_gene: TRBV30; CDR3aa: CAWSRDRETEAFF; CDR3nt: TGTGCCTGGAGTAGGGACAGGGAGACTGAAGCTTTCTTT
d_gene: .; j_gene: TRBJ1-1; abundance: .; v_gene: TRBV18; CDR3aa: CASSSQVNTEAFF; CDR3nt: TGTGCCAGCTCATCACAGGTAAACACTGAAGCTTTCTTT
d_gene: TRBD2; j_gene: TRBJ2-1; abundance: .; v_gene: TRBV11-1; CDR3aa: CASSLAVQRGLRYNEQFF; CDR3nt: TGTGCCAGCAGCTTAGCCGTCCAGCGGGGGTTGCGATACAATGAGCAGTTCTTC
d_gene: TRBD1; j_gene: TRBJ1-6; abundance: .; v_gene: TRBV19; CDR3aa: CASGQGSSYNSPLHF; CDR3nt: TGTGCCTCAGGACAGGGGAGCTCCTATAATTCACCCCTCCACTTT
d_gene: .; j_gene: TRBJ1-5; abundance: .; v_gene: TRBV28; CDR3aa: CATTWPGTRSQHF; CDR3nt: TGTGCCACCACCTGGCCCGGGACACGGTCCCAGCATTTT
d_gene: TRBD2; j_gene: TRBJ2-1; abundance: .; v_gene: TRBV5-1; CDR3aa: CASSRTSGGAINEQFF; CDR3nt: TGCGCCAGCAGCCGGACTAGCGGGGGGGCCATCAATGAGCAGTTCTTC
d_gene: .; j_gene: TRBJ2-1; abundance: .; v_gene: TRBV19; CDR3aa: CATQGYSSYNEQFF; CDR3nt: TGTGCCACGCAGGGCTATAGCTCCTACAATGAGCAGTTCTTC
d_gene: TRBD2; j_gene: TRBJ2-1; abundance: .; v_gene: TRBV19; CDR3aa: CASSSFAGLARNEQFF; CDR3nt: TGTGCCAGTAGTAGCTTCGCGGGACTAGCTAGGAATGAGCAGTTCTTC
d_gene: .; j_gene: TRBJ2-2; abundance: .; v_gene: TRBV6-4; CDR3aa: CASSGQENTGELFF; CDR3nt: TGTGCCAGCAGTGGGCAGGAGAACACCGGGGAGCTGTTTTTT
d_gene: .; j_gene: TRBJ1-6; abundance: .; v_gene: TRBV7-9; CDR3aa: CASSLIDNSPLHF; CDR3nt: TGTGCCAGCAGCTTAATCGACAACTCACCCCTCCACTTT
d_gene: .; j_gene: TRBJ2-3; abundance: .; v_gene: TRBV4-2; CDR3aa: CASSQVATLTDTQYF; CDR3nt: TGTGCCAGCAGCCAAGTTGCCACCCTCACAGATACGCAGTATTTT
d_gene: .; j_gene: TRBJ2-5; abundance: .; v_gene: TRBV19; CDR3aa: CASSIQSGGGIQYF; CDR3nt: TGTGCCAGTAGTATACAATCTGGCGGTGGGATCCAGTACTTC
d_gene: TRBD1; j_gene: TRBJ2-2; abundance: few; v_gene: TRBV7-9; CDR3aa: CASSLGQGDTGELFF; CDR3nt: TGTGCCAGCAGCTTAGGACAGGGCGACACCGGGGAGCTGTTTTTT
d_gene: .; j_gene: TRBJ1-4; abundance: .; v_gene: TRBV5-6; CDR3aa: CASSLAKADRGKLFF; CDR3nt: TGTGCCAGCAGCTTGGCCAAGGCGGATCGGGGGAAACTGTTTTTT
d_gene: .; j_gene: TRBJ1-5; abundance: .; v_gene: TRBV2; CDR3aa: CASSEFYSNQPQHF; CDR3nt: TGTGCCAGCAGTGAATTTTATAGCAATCAGCCCCAGCATTTT
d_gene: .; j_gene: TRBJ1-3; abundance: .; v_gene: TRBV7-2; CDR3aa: CASSLELAGVGNTIYF; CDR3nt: TGTGCCAGCAGCTTAGAATTGGCGGGCGTTGGAAACACCATATATTTT
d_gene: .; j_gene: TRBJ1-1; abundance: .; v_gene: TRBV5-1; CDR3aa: CASSLGGGTLTEAFF; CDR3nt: TGCGCCAGCAGCTTGGGAGGAGGGACCCTCACTGAAGCTTTCTTT
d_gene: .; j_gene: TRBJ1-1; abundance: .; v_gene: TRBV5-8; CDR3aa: CASSVGHLNTEAFF; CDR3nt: TGTGCCAGCAGCGTCGGACATTTGAACACTGAAGCTTTCTTT
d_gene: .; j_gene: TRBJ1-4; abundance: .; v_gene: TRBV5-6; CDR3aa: CASRAKGPFYEKLFF; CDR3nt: TGTGCCAGCCGAGCTAAAGGACCCTTTTATGAAAAACTGTTTTTT
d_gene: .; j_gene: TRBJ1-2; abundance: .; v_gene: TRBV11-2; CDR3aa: CASSLARGSGYTF; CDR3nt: TGTGCCAGCAGCTTAGCCAGGGGTAGTGGCTACACCTTC
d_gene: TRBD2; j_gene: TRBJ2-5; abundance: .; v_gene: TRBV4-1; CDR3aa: CASSLGGGVQETQYF; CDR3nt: TGCGCCAGCAGCCTTGGCGGGGGAGTCCAAGAGACCCAGTACTTC
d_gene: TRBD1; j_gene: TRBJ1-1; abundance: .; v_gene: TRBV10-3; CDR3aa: CATRQGANSNTEAFF; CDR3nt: TGTGCCACCAGACAGGGGGCTAACTCCAACACTGAAGCTTTCTTT
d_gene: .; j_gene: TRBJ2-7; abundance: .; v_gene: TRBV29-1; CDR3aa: CSVVSWDSHSYEQYF; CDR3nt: TGCAGCGTTGTAAGCTGGGACTCCCACTCCTACGAGCAGTACTTC
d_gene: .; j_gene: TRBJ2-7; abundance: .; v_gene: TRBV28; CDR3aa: CASSLPQVGRYEQYF; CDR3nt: TGTGCCAGCAGTTTACCCCAGGTAGGACGCTACGAGCAGTACTTC
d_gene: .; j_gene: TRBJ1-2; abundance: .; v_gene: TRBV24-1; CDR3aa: CATSSGTPGYTF; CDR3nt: TGTGCCACCAGTTCGGGGACGCCTGGCTACACCTTC
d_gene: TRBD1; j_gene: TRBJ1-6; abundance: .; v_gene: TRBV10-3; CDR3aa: CASRPGQGDNSPLHF; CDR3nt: TGTGCCTCTAGACCGGGACAGGGAGATAATTCACCCCTCCACTTT
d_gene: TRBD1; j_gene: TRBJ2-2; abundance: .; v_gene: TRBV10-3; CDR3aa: CAILERQGTGELFF; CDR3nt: TGTGCCATCCTGGAGAGACAGGGAACCGGGGAGCTGTTTTTT
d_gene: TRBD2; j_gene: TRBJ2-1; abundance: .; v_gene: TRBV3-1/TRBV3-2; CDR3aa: CASSQQRGYNEQFF; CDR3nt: TGTGCCAGCAGCCAACAGCGGGGGTACAATGAGCAGTTCTTC
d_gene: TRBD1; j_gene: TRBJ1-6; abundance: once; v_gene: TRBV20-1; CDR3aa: CSARDRGFLHF; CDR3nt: TGCAGTGCTAGGGACAGGGGGTTCCTCCACTTT
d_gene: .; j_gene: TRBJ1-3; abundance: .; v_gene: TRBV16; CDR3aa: CASSQSRGYSEGNTIYF; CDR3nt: TGTGCCAGCAGCCAATCGAGGGGTTACTCTGAAGGGAACACCATATATTTT
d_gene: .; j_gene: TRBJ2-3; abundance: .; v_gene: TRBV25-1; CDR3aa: CASSEYRGDTDTQYF; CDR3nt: TGTGCCAGCAGTGAATACAGGGGCGACACCGATACGCAGTATTTT
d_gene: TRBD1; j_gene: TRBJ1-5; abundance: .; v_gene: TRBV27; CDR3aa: CASSLWTGARQPQHF; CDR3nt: TGTGCCAGCAGTTTATGGACAGGGGCTCGTCAGCCCCAGCATTTT
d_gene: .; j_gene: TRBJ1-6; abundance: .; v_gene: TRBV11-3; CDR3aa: CASSQGAYNSPLHF; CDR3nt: TGTGCCAGCAGCCAGGGAGCCTATAATTCACCCCTCCACTTT
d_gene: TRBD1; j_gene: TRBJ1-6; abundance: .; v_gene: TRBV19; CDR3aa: CASKTGQGLAPLHF; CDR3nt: TGTGCCAGTAAGACGGGACAGGGGCTCGCACCCCTCCACTTT
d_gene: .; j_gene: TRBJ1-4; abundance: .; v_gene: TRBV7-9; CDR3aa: CASSFQDSANEKLFF; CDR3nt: TGTGCCAGCAGCTTTCAGGACAGCGCTAATGAAAAACTGTTTTTT
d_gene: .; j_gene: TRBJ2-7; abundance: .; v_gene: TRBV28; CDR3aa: CASSSPQFSGAYEQYF; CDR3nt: TGTGCCAGCAGTTCCCCCCAATTTTCGGGGGCCTACGAGCAGTACTTC